This TCR beta chain is from a study of response to subunit inactivated influenza vaccine. This clonotype was detected only a few times. Antigen specificity is unknown. The junction departs from the called germline gene at one end, perhaps through a read error. TCRdb re-derived calls from the RT-PCR reads in MiXCR, one entry per CDR3 protein. The table records around 480,000 distinct CDR3 sequences, approximately 11% of them present only once. Study observations and caveats: Authors suggested seasonal influenza vaccinations each recruit few new T cells.

The germline CDR1 and CDR2 sequences are MNHEY and SVGAGI. The CDR3 covers 13 residues. This rearrangement joins TRBV6-5 to TRBJ2-7, with D perhaps matching TRBD1 or TRBD2 (5 bases each). The source material was PBMCs from blood, sampled roughly 46 days after vaccination. The TCR originated in a man between 45 and 60 years old who received an inactivated influenza vaccine. As DNA, the CDR3 is TGTGCCAGCAGTTCGGCAGGGACCTACGATCAGTACTTC. Residues: CASSSAGTYDQYF.